A single sample gave rise to the 18 T cell receptor beta chains below, sequenced in a study of response to subunit inactivated influenza vaccine. TCRdb re-derived calls from the RT-PCR reads in MiXCR, one entry per CDR3 protein. Counted here are about 180,000 distinct CDR3 sequences, nearly 9.5% occurring once; the ten biggest clones make up about 11%. The source material was non-naive T cells sorted from PBMCs, sampled on the day of vaccination. These receptors all come from a man aged 50 to 59 who received an inactivated influenza vaccine.

In its sample, this clonotype was seen a few times. The V and J genes are TRBV2 and TRBJ2-7, with D unresolved. V dropped 8 bases and J dropped 4 bases, with 9 bases sitting between them. Germline lookup yields CDR1 SNHLY and CDR2 FYNNEI. CDR3 size: 11 residues. The CDR3 sequence: CASGLGYEQYF. The CDR3, as DNA: TGTGCCAGCGGTTTGGGGTACGAGCAGTACTTC.

The table lists this clonotype with a few counts. The chain joins TRBV20-1 to TRBJ1-5, with TRBD1 as a possible D gene (5 bases). V lost 1 base and J lost 1, with 20 bases in between. Germline CDR1 is DFQATT and CDR2 is SNEGSKA (reference sequence). The CDR3 loop spans 18 amino acids. CDR3 nucleotides: TGCAGTGCTAGAGTTCCAGGGACTATTTCGCGGAGCAATCAGCCCCAGCATTTT. It yields the protein CSARVPGTISRSNQPQHF.

This clonotype was seen repeatedly, ten times or more. As DNA, the CDR3 is TGTGCCAGCAGCCAAGAGGGGGGGGTTACCTACAATGAGCAGTTCTTC. It translates to CASSQEGGVTYNEQFF. This chain connects TRBV4-2 to TRBJ2-1; TRBD2 aligns across 7 bases. The CDR3 sequence is 16 residues long. Trimming removed 0 bases from V and 2 bases from J; junction bases left unmatched: 4. Germline CDR1 and CDR2: LGHNA and YNFKEQ.

This clonotype was observed many times. The CDR3 loop reads CASSIQENTEAFF. CDR3 sequence (DNA): TGCGCCAGCAGCATACAAGAGAACACTGAAGCTTTCTTT. The chain combines TRBV5-1 with TRBJ1-1; no clear D gene. In germline, CDR1 is SGHRS, CDR2 YFSETQ. Trimming pared 4 bases from V and 1 base from J, leaving 8 bases between. This CDR3 region has 13 residues.

CDR3 DNA: TGTGCCAGCAGCTTAGAGCAGATTCCCTACAATGAGCAGTTCTTC. Amino acid sequence: CASSLEQIPYNEQFF. The V call is TRBV11-2, the J call TRBJ2-1; no firm D call. The CDR3 has 15 amino acids. V lost 0 bases to trimming and J lost 2 bases, with 8 bases between them. Germline CDR1 is SGHAT and CDR2 is FQNNGV.

The chain employs TRBV5-5 and TRBJ2-3, with 9 bases fitting TRBD2. Germline V lookup: CDR1 SGHKS, CDR2 YYEKEE (reference sequence). The V segment lost 5 bases and the J segment 3 bases; nucleotides outside the gene matches: 7. The length of the CDR3 is 15 residues. The CDR3 loop reads CASREEAGGTDTQYF. CDR3 nucleotide sequence: TGTGCCAGCAGGGAAGAAGCGGGGGGTACAGATACGCAGTATTTT.

This clonotype has more than one count but fewer than ten. The genes are TRBV10-2 and TRBJ2-7; 11 nucleotides agree with TRBD2. J was trimmed by 4 bases and V by 8 bases; bases with no gene match: 7. This CDR3 spans 14 amino acids. Germline loops: CDR1 WSHSY, CDR2 SAAADI. CDR3 residues: CASQPTSGGYEQYF. Written as DNA, the CDR3 is TGCGCCAGCCAACCAACTAGCGGGGGTTACGAGCAGTACTTC.

The V and J genes are TRBV20-1 and TRBJ2-7; D possibly corresponds to TRBD1 (6 bases). CDR3 length equals 18 residues. The V and J ends lost 1 base and 0 bases respectively, with 22 bases between them. Germline CDR1 reads DFQATT; CDR2 reads SNEGSKA (reference sequence). The CDR3 is CSARGLSAPSGVSYEQYF. CDR3 bases: TGCAGTGCTAGAGGGTTATCGGCTCCCTCAGGGGTCTCCTACGAGCAGTACTTC.

The chain joins TRBV19 to TRBJ1-4; a weak D match, TRBD1 (6 bases). V was cut by 3 bases and J by 9 bases, with 14 bases left in between. Germline V gene lookup returns CDR1 LNHDA and CDR2 SQIVND (reference sequence). The length of the CDR3 is 14 residues. CDR3 sequence (DNA): TGTGCCAGTAGTATGTCTCAGGGGATACAAAAACTGTTTTTT. It translates to CASSMSQGIQKLFF.

In its sample, this clonotype was seen many times. The chain is built from TRBV11-2 and TRBJ2-3; the D is unclear. CDR1 is SGHAT, CDR2 FQNNGV, per germline. Trimming left V 5 bases short and J 5 bases short, with 8 bases between. The length of the CDR3 is 12 residues. In nucleotides, the CDR3 is TGTGCCAGCAGCCGGACCCTAGATACGCAGTATTTT. Protein sequence: CASSRTLDTQYF.

This clonotype has a count of ten or more. J is TRBJ1-6 and V is TRBV27; TRBD1 matches at 9 bases. The CDR3 spans 15 residues. Germline CDR1 MNHEY, CDR2 SMNVEV (reference sequence). The V segment lost 5 bases and the J segment 7 bases; nucleotides outside the gene matches: 6. CDR3: CASSMRTGANSPLHF. In nucleotides, the CDR3 is TGTGCCAGCAGTATGAGGACAGGGGCGAATTCACCCCTCCACTTT.

The chain links TRBV19 to TRBJ2-3, with 11 bases identical to TRBD1. CDR3 length: 14 residues. CDR1 and CDR2 from the germline V gene are LNHDA and SQIVND (reference sequence). With V trimmed by 6 bases and J by 3 bases, 2 bases remained unmatched. CDR3 nucleotide sequence: TGTGCCAGTAGGGACAGGGGGCGGACAGATACGCAGTATTTT. It specifies CASRDRGRTDTQYF.

The chain links TRBV10-3 to TRBJ1-5; D gene ambiguous. Germline CDR1 ENHRY, CDR2 SYGVKD. The CDR3 consists of 15 residues. V was shortened by 0 bases and J by 2 bases, with 8 bases between the two germline ends. CDR3 loop: CAISESGLGNQPQHF. The CDR3 nucleotides read TGTGCCATCAGTGAGTCGGGGTTAGGCAATCAGCCCCAGCATTTT.

The genes are TRBV7-2 and TRBJ2-7, with D maybe TRBD2 (6 bases). The CDR3 is 15 residues long. CDR1 and CDR2 (germline): SGHTA, FQGNSA. V was pared by 0 bases and J by 6 bases, with 15 bases between. This CDR3 is CASSLAQGAGGEQYF. Written as DNA, the CDR3 is TGTGCCAGCAGCTTAGCGCAGGGAGCCGGGGGCGAGCAGTACTTC.

This clonotype appeared many times. The gene calls are TRBV12-3 or TRBV12-4 and TRBJ2-5, with TRBD1 as a possible D gene (6 bases). The CDR3 extends over 14 amino acids. Trimming stripped 5 bases from V and 2 bases from J, with 12 bases between. The CDR3 is CASSPMDRQETQYF. In DNA, the CDR3 is TGTGCCAGCAGTCCCATGGACAGACAAGAGACCCAGTACTTC.

The CDR3 DNA follows: TGTGCCAGCAGCTTCATGGCTAGCGGGAGCAGAGAGACCCAGTACTTC. This codes for CASSFMASGSRETQYF. The chain couples TRBV7-2 to TRBJ2-5; the match to TRBD2 covers 10 bases. Germline CDR1 and CDR2: SGHTA and FQGNSA. This CDR3 region has 16 residues. The V segment lost 3 bases and the J segment 4 bases; nucleotides outside the gene matches: 8.

This clonotype was recorded many times. The chain couples TRBV7-6 to TRBJ2-3, with 7 bases identical to TRBD2. The CDR3 contains 16 residues. Germline loops: CDR1 SGHVS, CDR2 FNYEAQ. With V trimmed by 5 bases and J by 9 bases, 17 bases remained unmatched. The CDR3 sequence is CASSGSSGLSGGTQYF. The DNA of the CDR3 is TGTGCCAGCAGCGGCTCTAGCGGCCTTAGCGGAGGGACGCAGTATTTT.

The chain links TRBV15 to TRBJ2-1; 9 nucleotides agree with TRBD2. There are 15 residues in the CDR3. V shed 1 base and J 8 bases; nucleotides not matched to a gene: 6. Germline CDR1 is LNHNV and CDR2 is YYDKDF (reference sequence). CDR3 nucleotides: TGTGCCACCAGCAGAGCTGCGGGGGGGCGGGATGAGCAGTTCTTC. This codes for CATSRAAGGRDEQFF.